These 4 T cell receptor beta chains were sequenced from one sample in a study of T cells in women clearing cervical HPV infection. Clones were sequenced by immunoSEQ multiplex PCR, and TCRdb holds only the in-frame ones, with some missing. The listing records 31,000 or so clones. Input material: blood buffy coat. The source is a woman aged 18 to 75 with a cervical HPV16 infection that either progressed to CIN3+ or cleared (not recorded which).

About this clone: The read gets to within 3 residues of the CDR3 end, and the germline J gene fills in the rest. V and J are TRBV5-1 and TRBJ2-3, with a weak D call TRBD1 (6 bases). The CDR3 length is 14 residues. The germline V and J ends were trimmed by 2 bases and 3 bases, with 10 bases remaining between them. From germline, CDR1 is SGHRS and CDR2 YFSETQ. The CDR3 sequence: CASSLQGRTDTQYF. Partial CDR3 DNA: TGCGCCAGCAGCTTACAGGGAAGGACAGATACG.

About this clone: The read comes to an end 3 residues before the CDR3 does, leaving the germline J gene to fill in the end. The chain carries TRBV4-2 and TRBJ1-2; TRBD1 agrees at 7 bases. The germline V gene encodes CDR1 LGHNA and CDR2 YNFKEQ. V lost 2 bases, J lost 4 bases, and 10 bases stayed unmatched. The CDR3 runs to 16 residues. The CDR3 loop is CASSQSSGQAFYGYTF. Incomplete CDR3 DNA: TGTGCCAGCAGCCAATCCTCCGGACAGGCGTTCTATGGC.

Of note for this clone: The observed sequence ends 3 residues before the CDR3 terminus, with the missing tail filled in from the germline J gene. The chain recombines TRBV7-3 with TRBJ2-1, with TRBD2 matching over 7 bases. CDR3 length equals 16 residues. The germline V gene encodes CDR1 SGHTA and CDR2 FQGTGA. V was pared by 5 bases and J by 5 bases, with 12 bases of the junction left unmatched. CDR3 bases read: TGTGCCAGCAGCCGAGGCGTGTGGGCGGGGGACAATGAG. Residues: CASSRGVWAGDNE. The whole CDR3 reads CASSRGVWAGDNEQFF.

Concerning this clone: Read data end 3 residues before the CDR3 end; the end is taken from the germline J gene. This rearrangement joins TRBV20-1 to TRBJ1-1; perhaps TRBD1 as D (5 bases). The CDR3 runs 13 residues. CDR1 is DFQATT and CDR2 is SNEGSKA in the germline V gene (reference sequence). Partial CDR3 DNA: TGCAGTGCTAGGCCCCCCTTCAGGGTGGAA. This codes for CSARPPFRVE. The whole CDR3 sequence is CSARPPFRVEAFF.